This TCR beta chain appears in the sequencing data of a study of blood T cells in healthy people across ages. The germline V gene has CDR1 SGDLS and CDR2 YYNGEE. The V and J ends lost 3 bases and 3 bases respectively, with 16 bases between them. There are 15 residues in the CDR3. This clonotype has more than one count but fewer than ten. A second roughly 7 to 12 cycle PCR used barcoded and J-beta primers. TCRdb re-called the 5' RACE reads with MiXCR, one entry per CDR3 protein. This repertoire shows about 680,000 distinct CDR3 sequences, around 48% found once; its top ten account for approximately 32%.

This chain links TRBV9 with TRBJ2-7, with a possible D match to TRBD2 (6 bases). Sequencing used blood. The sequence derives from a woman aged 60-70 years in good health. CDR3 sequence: CASSASSGGVYEQYF. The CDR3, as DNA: TGTGCCAGCAGCGCATCCTCTGGCGGGGTCTACGAGCAGTACTTC.